The TCR beta chain described here comes from a study of CD8+CD57+ T cells in acquired aplastic anemia. Across the whole study: DNA from sorted CD4+ and CD8+ cells averaged around 3 ug.

CDR3 length: 15 amino acids. V lost 0 bases and J lost 7, with 14 bases in between. The germline CDR1 and CDR2 sequences are SGHDT and YYEEEE. Study results and caveats: Patients did not significantly differ from controls in CD8+ Simpson's diversity. Patients and controls turned out to have 25 to 35 CD8+ CDR3 sequences in common.

This clonotype was recorded at least ten times. The antigen is undetermined. Profiles of TCR beta VDJ and CDR3 were generated from a genomic DNA template. A single record per CDR3 protein comes from TCRdb applying MiXCR to the reads. This table holds about 160,000 distinct CDR3 sequences, less than 50% found once. Patients picked for sequencing had shown CD8+CD57+ cell expansion detected by flow cytometry. Severe acquired aplastic anemia was diagnosed in all patients. The origin of this receptor is a human donor with aplastic anemia. V usage is TRBV5-6 and J usage is TRBJ2-1; D may be TRBD2 (6 bases). The sequencing input was sorted CD4+, CD8+, or CD8+CD57+ T cells (not recorded which) from PBMCs. The CDR3 DNA is TGTGCCAGCAGCTTGGTAAGCGGAGGGTGGAATGAGCAGTTCTTC. This sequence encodes CASSLVSGGWNEQFF.